This entry lists 23 T cell receptor beta chains sequenced from one sample in a study of cytomegalovirus exposure and HLA in healthy donors. PCR primers comprised 60 Vbeta and 13 Jbeta primers. Libraries were prepared by immunoSEQ multiplex PCR; TCRdb keeps only in-frame clonotypes and omits some of them. The top ten hold roughly 2% of the sample, which has 89,000 or so clones, around 77% seen once. Sample: PBMCs. The receptor source for this set is a boy aged 10-17 years in good health and CMV-seronegative.

This rearrangement joins TRBV6-5 to TRBJ1-2; a possible D gene is TRBD1 (6 bases). V was pared by 2 bases and J by 4 bases, with 14 bases between. Germline V gives CDR1 MNHEY, CDR2 SVGAGI. The CDR3 extends over 15 amino acids. CDR3 amino acids: CASSYPMGQGYGYTF. In nucleotides, the CDR3 is TGTGCCAGCAGTTACCCCATGGGACAAGGCTATGGCTACACCTTC.

The genes are TRBV7-9 and TRBJ2-3; tentatively, D is TRBD2 (6 bases). CDR1 is SEHNR and CDR2 is FQNEAQ in the germline V gene (reference sequence). The CDR3 sequence is 14 residues long. Deletions cut 7 bases from V and 3 bases from J, with 14 bases between. For the CDR3, the DNA is TGTGCCAGCACCCGAGGCGGGAAAACAGATACGCAGTATTTT. Its translation is CASTRGGKTDTQYF.

This clone was seen more than once but under ten times. The rearrangement uses TRBV21-1 and TRBJ2-7; the table's TRBD1 call for D was not verified on the DNA. TRBV21-1 is shown as a pseudogene. The CDR3 is 15 amino acids. The CDR3 DNA is TGTGCCAGCAGCATTGAGGGGGCTAGCTCCTACGAGCAGTACTTC. Its protein product is CASSIEGASSYEQYF.

The V call is TRBV7-3, the J call TRBJ2-3; the D gene is possibly TRBD2 (6 bases). The CDR3 sequence is 13 residues long. V was pared by 2 bases and J by 4 bases, with 7 bases between. Germline V gene data show CDR1 as SGHTA and CDR2 as FQGTGA. CDR3 coding DNA: TGTGCCAGCAGCTTATCGGGGGCAGATACGCAGTATTTT. Its protein product is CASSLSGADTQYF.

The V and J genes are TRBV28 and TRBJ2-1; 9 bases are shared with TRBD2. Germline V gene sequence: CDR1 MDHEN, CDR2 SYDVKM. The CDR3 extends over 12 amino acids. The J segment lost 5 bases and the V segment lost 11 bases, leaving 4 bases of the junction unmatched. The CDR3 DNA follows: TGTGCCTCCACTAGCGGGCACAATGAGCAGTTCTTC. Amino acid sequence: CASTSGHNEQFF.

V and J are TRBV29-1 and TRBJ1-3; D unclear. The CDR3 length is 14 residues. Trimming removed 2 bases from V and 0 bases from J, with 8 bases in between. Germline assignment: CDR1 SQVTM and CDR2 ANQGSEA. CDR3 loop: CSVESVHSGNTIYF. The CDR3 nucleotides read TGCAGCGTTGAATCAGTTCACTCTGGAAACACCATATATTTT.

This rearrangement joins TRBV7-9 to TRBJ2-5, with D maybe TRBD1 (6 bases). The germline V gene has CDR1 SEHNR and CDR2 FQNEAQ (reference sequence). This CDR3 is 16 amino acids long. V was pared by 6 bases and J by 0 bases, with 17 bases between. The chain's CDR3 is CASRPTGTQYQETQYF. CDR3 nucleotides: TGTGCCAGCAGACCTACCGGGACACAGTACCAAGAGACCCAGTACTTC.

This clone showed up just a few times. The chain couples TRBV25-1 to TRBJ2-5; D gene ambiguous. CDR1 MGHDK and CDR2 SYGVNS come from the germline V gene. V lost 5 bases and J lost 5, with 3 bases in between. The CDR3 is 10 amino acids. Written as DNA, the CDR3 is TGTGCCAGCAGTCGGGAGACCCAGTACTTC. Translating gives CASSRETQYF.

The V gene is TRBV9, the J gene TRBJ2-3; D gene ambiguous. The CDR3 loop spans 15 amino acids. CDR1 is SGDLS and CDR2 is YYNGEE in the germline V gene. Trimming cost V 0 bases and J 0 bases, with 8 bases left between them. As DNA, the CDR3 is TGTGCCAGCAGCGTAGAGGCTAGTAGCACAGATACGCAGTATTTT. Amino acids: CASSVEASSTDTQYF. Looking up the rest from reference TRBV9 and TRBJ2-3 gives the full variable domain: DSGVTQTPKHLITATGQRVTLRCSPRSGDLSVYWYQQSLDQGLQFLIQYYNGEERAKGNILERFSAQQFPDLHSELNLSSLELGDSALYFCASSVEASSTDTQYFGPGTRLTVL.

The gene calls are TRBV6-5 and TRBJ1-1; D is ambiguous. Germline V gene sequence: CDR1 MNHEY, CDR2 SVGAGI. This CDR3 contains 14 residues. The V and J ends lost 0 bases and 4 bases respectively, with 9 bases between them. CDR3 nucleotides: TGTGCCAGCAGTTACTCGAACGGGAGCACTGAAGCTTTCTTT. Translating gives CASSYSNGSTEAFF.

This chain links TRBV7-6 with TRBJ2-7; tentative D call: TRBD1 (5 bases). The CDR3 loop spans 12 amino acids. The germline V gene encodes CDR1 SGHVS and CDR2 FNYEAQ. The ends were cut back, 1 base at V and 13 bases at J, with 14 bases in the middle. DNA for the CDR3: TGTGCCAGCAGCTTAGGGTTCAGGGAAAGATACGTC. Protein: CASSLGFRERYV.

The V gene is TRBV13, the J gene TRBJ2-5; tentatively, D is TRBD1 (5 bases). This CDR3 region has 13 residues. V shed 2 bases and J shed 3 bases, with 7 bases lying between them. Germline lookup yields CDR1 PRHDT and CDR2 FYEKMQ (reference sequence). Here the CDR3 reads CASSLSREETQYF. Written as DNA, the CDR3 is TGTGCCAGCAGCTTATCCAGGGAAGAGACCCAGTACTTC.

The chain carries TRBV6-6 and TRBJ2-7; TRBD2 might be the D (5 bases). Trimming pared 6 bases from V and 7 bases from J, leaving 10 bases between. This CDR3 spans 11 amino acids. The germline gives CDR1 MNHNY, CDR2 SVGAGI (reference sequence). CDR3 bases: TGTGCCAGCAGCTTCCCGGGGGAGCAGTACTTC. It translates to CASSFPGEQYF.

The chain combines TRBV4-1 with TRBJ1-2, with 7 bases aligning to TRBD1. In germline, CDR1 is MGHRA, CDR2 YSYEKL. With V trimmed by 0 bases and J by 2 bases, 6 bases remained unmatched. There are 16 residues in the CDR3. The CDR3 sequence: CASSQDLTQGNYGYTF. CDR3 nucleotides: TGCGCCAGCAGCCAAGATCTAACACAGGGGAACTATGGCTACACCTTC.

This clone was picked up one time. The chain employs TRBV6-5 and TRBJ1-1; D is uncertain. The CDR3 runs 14 residues. Germline lookup yields CDR1 MNHEY and CDR2 SVGAGI. V was cut by 5 bases and J by 1 base, with 11 bases left in between. CDR3 protein: CASSPPGGNTEAFF. DNA of the CDR3: TGTGCCAGCAGTCCTCCGGGAGGGAACACTGAAGCTTTCTTT.

The chain recombines TRBV27 with TRBJ1-2; 9 nucleotides agree with TRBD1. The CDR3 spans 14 residues. CDR1 MNHEY and CDR2 SMNVEV come from the germline V gene (reference sequence). The junction had 2 bases not matched to a gene; V was cut back by 2 bases and J by 4 bases. The CDR3 DNA reads TGTGCCAGCAGTTTAAGACAGGGGGGCTATGGCTACACCTTC. This gives the protein CASSLRQGGYGYTF.

The chain carries TRBV2 and TRBJ2-4; D is undetermined. The germline V and J ends were trimmed by 11 bases and 4 bases, with 9 bases remaining between them. The germline V gene has CDR1 SNHLY and CDR2 FYNNEI. CDR3 length: 11 residues. The DNA for the CDR3 is TGTGCCGGTTTCGAGAAAAACATTCAGTACTTC. This sequence encodes CAGFEKNIQYF.

V is TRBV7-2 and J is TRBJ1-1; D is undetermined. The V end was cut by 3 bases, the J end by 6 bases, with 11 bases between. The germline V gene encodes CDR1 SGHTA and CDR2 FQGNSA. The CDR3 totals 13 residues. CDR3 in amino acids: CASSFRILSEAFF. DNA of the CDR3: TGTGCCAGCAGCTTTCGTATCCTCTCTGAAGCTTTCTTT. The whole variable domain, remainder taken from reference TRBV7-2 and TRBJ1-1, is GAGVSQSPSNKVTEKGKDVELRCDPISGHTALYWYRQSLGQGLEFLIYFQGNSAPDKSGLPSDRFSAERTGGSVSTLTIQRTQQEDSAVYLCASSFRILSEAFFGQGTRLTVV.

The chain is built from TRBV7-2 and TRBJ2-5; possible D gene TRBD1, 6 bases. V was clipped by 2 bases and J by 5 bases, with 9 bases between them. This CDR3 is built from 13 residues. The germline V gene encodes CDR1 SGHTA and CDR2 FQGNSA. In DNA form, the CDR3 reads TGTGCCAGCAGCTTATCAAGGGGGGAGACCCAGTACTTC. It specifies CASSLSRGETQYF.

V is TRBV6-1 and J is TRBJ2-7, with D hard to call. CDR1 is MNHNS, CDR2 SASEGT, per germline. The CDR3 runs 14 residues. The germline V and J ends were trimmed by 1 base and 3 bases, with 10 bases remaining between them. This chain's CDR3 is CASSEGPRIYEQYF. The CDR3 DNA is TGTGCCAGCAGTGAAGGGCCCAGAATCTACGAGCAGTACTTC.

The chain has TRBV7-9 and TRBJ1-1; unclear D gene. V was shortened by 4 bases and J by 5 bases, with 14 bases between the two germline ends. The CDR3 is made up of 14 amino acids. Germline CDR1 SEHNR, CDR2 FQNEAQ (reference sequence). Written as DNA, the CDR3 is TGTGCCAGCAGCTCAGAGGGTACGGGGACTGAAGCTTTCTTT. Its protein product is CASSSEGTGTEAFF.

The rearrangement uses TRBV5-4 and TRBJ1-3, with 9 nucleotides matching TRBD1. The junction had 8 bases not matched to a gene; V was cut back by 4 bases and J by 0 bases. This CDR3 is 17 amino acids long. Per germline, CDR1 SGHNT and CDR2 YYREEE (reference sequence). DNA for the CDR3: TGTGCCAGCAGCCCCGGGGGGACAGGGAACTCTGGAAACACCATATATTTT. Translated, it gives CASSPGGTGNSGNTIYF.

This chain uses TRBV9 with TRBJ1-2, with 10 bases lining up with TRBD1. CDR1 SGDLS and CDR2 YYNGEE come from the germline V gene. CDR3 size: 15 residues. J gave up 4 bases and V 0 bases, and 3 bases lay outside the gene matches. This CDR3 reads CASSVEGTGAYGYTF. The CDR3 DNA reads TGTGCCAGCAGCGTAGAGGGGACAGGGGCCTATGGCTACACCTTC.